The table lists the clone carrying this TCR beta chain with a few counts. Antigen unknown. The data derive from a study of T cells in Graves' hyperthyroidism and ophthalmopathy. Researchers took RNA transcripts and amplified the TCR beta CDR3 regions from them. HTBI primers were the set used in a first-round RT-PCR of the TCR CDR3. Via MiXCR, TCRdb re-called the multiplex PCR reads, giving one row per CDR3 protein. The data hold about 340,000 distinct CDR3 sequences, with over 20% observed a single time. Patients aged 18 to 65 had newly diagnosed hyperthyroidism of under 2 months' duration. Extraction of PBMCs used about 9.2 ml of fresh peripheral blood. General study findings and limits: Also found in blood were most expanded thyroid clonotypes above 0.001.

Germline V CDR1 and CDR2: PRHDT, FYEKMQ (reference sequence). The V and J ends lost 4 bases and 4 bases, in that order; junction bases with no gene match: 6. This CDR3 region has 14 residues. The TCR originated in a woman aged 45-65 years with Graves' hyperthyroidism. The rearrangement joins TRBV13 to TRBJ2-7, with 8 bases fitting TRBD2. Specimen: blood. The CDR3 DNA follows: TGTGCCAGCAGCTCCACTAGCGGACTATACGAGCAGTACTTC. This gives the protein CASSSTSGLYEQYF.